This TCR beta chain was obtained from a study of cytomegalovirus exposure and HLA in healthy donors. Primers for the PCR totalled 60 Vbeta and 13 Jbeta. The assay was immunoSEQ multiplex PCR, and TCRdb's table has in-frame clones only and misses some. The sample contains about 200,000 clones, roughly 80% of which appear only once. With 2 bases clipped from V and 4 bases from J, the junction kept 14 bases outside the gene matches. This CDR3 region has 17 residues. Germline V CDR1 and CDR2: GTSNPN, SVGIG (reference sequence). This chain connects TRBV30 to TRBJ1-3, with 7 bases identical to TRBD1. The sequencing sample was made of PBMCs. This TCR was recovered from a man between 50 and 59 years old in good health and CMV-seronegative. Here the CDR3 reads CAWSHPDRVSLGNTIYF. CDR3 DNA: TGTGCCTGGAGTCACCCCGACAGGGTCTCACTAGGAAACACCATATATTTT.